This TCR beta chain emerged from a study of T cells expressing NK-cell markers. Looking at the study overall: Sequencing covered eight donors, seven HCMV-seropositive and one seronegative.

Generation of TCR beta cDNA was performed by 5'RACE template switching incorporating UMIs. TCRdb re-called the 5' RACE reads, yielding one record per CDR3 amino acid sequence without DNA. The specimen's table records 300,000 to 500,000 distinct CDR3 sequences. The CDR3 loop spans 14 amino acids. The germline V gene encodes CDR1 MDHEN and CDR2 SYDVKM. Study-level findings and limits: These same clonotypes (in several donors) also led the CD3+CD56-NKG2C+ fraction.

A remark on this clonotype: Its antigen is unidentified.

The receptor comes from a woman in her fifties or sixties in good health. Material: blood T cells: a sorted CD56 or NKG2C T cell subset, CD4+ or CD8+ T cells, or bulk PBMC T cells (not recorded which). This chain connects TRBV28 to TRBJ1-5. The CDR3 region is CASSSHTSLQPQHF.